This record concerns one TCR beta chain sequence. These data are taken from a study of blood T cell repertoires in COVID-19. V lost 1 base to trimming and J lost 5 bases, with 15 bases between them. This CDR3 contains 15 residues. The V gene's germline CDR1 is SEHNR and CDR2 FQNEAQ (reference sequence). The table came from immunoSEQ multiplex PCR; TCRdb's copy has only in-frame clones and leaves some out. Altogether a few hundred thousand clones are present, roughly 89% being singletons, with the ten largest covering approximately 9.3%. Material: PBMCs or T cells enriched from blood (not recorded which). The clonotype was recovered from a woman aged 45-65 years who had recovered from COVID-19. The V call is TRBV7-9, the J call TRBJ2-7; maybe TRBD1 (6 bases). The CDR3 loop is CASSLGGQGLHEQYF. In nucleotides, the CDR3 is TGTGCCAGCAGCTTAGGGGGGCAGGGATTGCACGAGCAGTACTTC.